This T cell receptor beta chain derives from a study of T cells in Graves' hyperthyroidism and ophthalmopathy. This clonotype has a handful of counts. If no ophthalmopathy progression occurred within 18 months, Graves' hyperthyroidism was stable. Amplified regions were TCR beta CDR3 sequences from RNA transcripts. Carried out on the TCR CDR3, a first-round RT-PCR used the HTBI primer set. TCRdb redid the calling of the multiplex PCR reads with MiXCR, one entry per CDR3 protein. This sample has fewer than 900,000 distinct CDR3 sequences, with less than 20% found just once. The CDR3 covers 12 residues. CDR1 GTSNPN and CDR2 SVGIG come from the germline V gene (reference sequence). Trimming took 4 bases from V and 7 from J, leaving 10 bases between them.

The chain carries TRBV30 and TRBJ2-2; D may be TRBD1 (5 bases). This TCR was recovered from a man aged 18 to 29 with Graves' hyperthyroidism. Sequencing used blood. The CDR3 here is CAWTGSGGELFF. The CDR3, as DNA: TGTGCCTGGACAGGGTCGGGCGGGGAGCTGTTTTTT.